This T cell receptor (beta chain) was observed in a study of T cells in Graves' hyperthyroidism and ophthalmopathy. Findings and limits, study-wide: The authors' 13 V-J model separated ophthalmopathy from stable hyperthyroidism.

Points on this clonotype: The target antigen is unknown.

The CDR3 is 16 amino acids. In germline, CDR1 is WSHSY, CDR2 SAAADI. With 2 bases clipped from V and 1 base from J, the junction kept 8 bases outside the gene matches. RNA transcripts yielded amplified TCR beta CDR3 regions. A first-round RT-PCR of the TCR CDR3 used the HTBI primer set. One entry per CDR3 protein, called by TCRdb with MiXCR from the multiplex PCR reads. The sample holds nearly 600,000 distinct CDR3 sequences, more than 11% seen once. Sequenced: blood. The gene calls are TRBV10-2 and TRBJ2-7; 7 positions match TRBD1. The TCR was taken from a woman in her 30s with Graves' hyperthyroidism that later progressed to Graves' ophthalmopathy. The CDR3 loop is CASSEMGQHASYEQYF. The CDR3 bases are TGCGCCAGCAGTGAGATGGGACAGCACGCGTCCTACGAGCAGTACTTC.